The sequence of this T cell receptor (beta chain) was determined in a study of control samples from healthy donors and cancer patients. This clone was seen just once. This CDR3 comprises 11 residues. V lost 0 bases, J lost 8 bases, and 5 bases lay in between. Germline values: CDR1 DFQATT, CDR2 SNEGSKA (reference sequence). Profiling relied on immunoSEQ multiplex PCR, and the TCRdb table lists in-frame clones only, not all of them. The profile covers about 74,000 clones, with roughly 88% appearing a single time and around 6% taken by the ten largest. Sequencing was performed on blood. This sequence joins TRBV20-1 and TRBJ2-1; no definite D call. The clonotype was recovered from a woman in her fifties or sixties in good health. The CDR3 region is CSARDSYEQFF. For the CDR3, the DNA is TGCAGTGCTAGAGATAGTTATGAGCAGTTCTTC.